The 29 T cell receptor beta chains below all came from one sample that was sequenced in a study of T cells after somatic rescue of genetic block. The protocol was immunoSEQ multiplex PCR, while the TCRdb copy is restricted to in-frame clones and leaves out a portion. The sample lists 11,000 to 15,000 clones, approximately 71% occurring once. The specimen sequenced was peripheral blood mononuclear cells (PBMCs). These receptors originate from a man between 18 and 29 years old.

The count of this clone is one. The DNA for the CDR3 is TGCAGCATCCACCAGGGGGGGACTGAAGCTTTCTTT. It codes for CSIHQGGTEAFF. The chain links TRBV29-1 to TRBJ1-1, with TRBD1 matching 7 bases. The CDR3 spans 12 residues. The germline gives CDR1 SQVTM, CDR2 ANQGSEA. V lost 8 bases to trimming and J lost 5 bases; unmatched junction nucleotides: 8.

The V call is TRBV7-9, the J call TRBJ1-6; 9 nucleotides line up with TRBD1. There are 16 residues in the CDR3. Germline V gives CDR1 SEHNR, CDR2 FQNEAQ (reference sequence). The V and J ends lost 1 base and 10 bases, in that order; junction bases with no gene match: 8. The CDR3 loop is CASSLELGQGFSPLHF. In DNA form, the CDR3 reads TGTGCCAGCAGCTTAGAACTGGGACAGGGCTTCTCACCCCTCCACTTT.

The chain joins TRBV18 to TRBJ1-4; weak D call: TRBD1 (6 bases). Germline V gene lookup returns CDR1 KGHSH and CDR2 LQKENI. V lost 8 bases, J lost 6 bases, and 19 bases lay in between. The CDR3 sequence is 15 residues long. The CDR3 loop is CASVTSRGADEKLFF. As DNA, the CDR3 is TGTGCCAGCGTCACCAGTCGGGGGGCGGATGAAAAACTGTTTTTT.

This chain links TRBV5-1 with TRBJ2-7; no reliable D call. V dropped 6 bases and J dropped 0 bases, with 25 bases sitting between them. The germline V gene encodes CDR1 SGHRS and CDR2 YFSETQ. The CDR3 is made up of 18 amino acids. The CDR3 is CASKPHDFRGSGSYEQYF. CDR3 in DNA: TGCGCCAGCAAGCCACACGATTTCAGAGGCTCAGGCTCCTACGAGCAGTACTTC. Full variable domain (remainder filled in from reference TRBV5-1 and TRBJ2-7): KAGVTQTPRYLIKTRGQQVTLSCSPISGHRSVSWYQQTPGQGLQFLFEYFSETQRNKGNFPGRFSGRQFSNSRSEMNVSTLELGDSALYLCASKPHDFRGSGSYEQYFGPGTRLTVT.

The rearrangement links TRBV6-6 to TRBJ2-7; D gene uncertain. The CDR3 is 13 amino acids. Germline V gene lookup returns CDR1 MNHNY and CDR2 SVGAGI (reference sequence). V was pared by 2 bases and J by 1 base, with 6 bases between. CDR3 residues: CASSYRSSYEQYF. The CDR3 bases are TGTGCCAGCAGTTACAGATCTTCCTACGAGCAGTACTTC.

The chain is built from TRBV9 and TRBJ2-2, with D unresolved. Trimming removed 7 bases from V and 4 bases from J, with 2 bases in between. This CDR3 has 10 residues. CDR1 is SGDLS, CDR2 YYNGEE, per germline. The CDR3 spells CASGTGELFF. As DNA, the CDR3 is TGTGCCAGCGGCACCGGGGAGCTGTTTTTT.

This rearrangement joins TRBV30 to TRBJ1-2; TRBD1 might be the D (6 bases). Trimming shortened V by 1 base and J by 8 bases, and 17 bases separated the two germline ends. CDR3 length: 14 amino acids. Per germline, CDR1 GTSNPN and CDR2 SVGIG (reference sequence). CDR3 in DNA: TGTGCCTGGAGTGCGCAACTTACAGGGACCGGCTACACCTTC. This encodes CAWSAQLTGTGYTF.

CDR3 nucleotides: TGTGCCAGCAGTTTGACAGGAACTTACGAGCAGTACTTC. Residues: CASSLTGTYEQYF. V and J are TRBV28 and TRBJ2-7; D perhaps matches TRBD1 (6 bases). Germline V lookup: CDR1 MDHEN, CDR2 SYDVKM. The CDR3 covers 13 residues. The V gene lost 3 bases and the J gene lost 4 bases, with 10 bases spanning the gap. Complete variable domain (other parts from reference TRBV28 and TRBJ2-7): DVKVTQSSRYLVKRTGEKVFLECVQDMDHENMFWYRQDPGLGLRLIYFSYDVKMKEKGDIPEGYSVSREKKERFSLILESASTNQTSMYLCASSLTGTYEQYFGPGTRLTVT.

The chain has TRBV6-6 and TRBJ1-5; tentative D call: TRBD1 (5 bases). Germline CDR1 reads MNHNY; CDR2 reads SVGAGI (reference sequence). Trimming removed 4 bases from V and 1 base from J, with 11 bases in between. The CDR3 length is 15 residues. DNA of the CDR3: TGTGCCAGCAGTTTGGGCGGGGGGAGCAATCAGCCCCAGCATTTT. Translation gives CASSLGGGSNQPQHF.

V and J are TRBV19 and TRBJ1-1; a possible D gene is TRBD1 (5 bases). The V gene's germline CDR1 is LNHDA and CDR2 SQIVND (reference sequence). This CDR3 comprises 13 residues. The V gene lost 5 bases and the J gene lost 1 base, with 8 bases spanning the gap. The CDR3 sequence is CASSAGGNTEAFF. CDR3 nucleotides: TGTGCCAGTAGTGCCGGGGGGAACACTGAAGCTTTCTTT.

The chain is built from TRBV15 and TRBJ2-3; 9 positions agree with TRBD2. The CDR3 is 17 residues long. CDR1 and CDR2 (germline): LNHNV, YYDKDF (reference sequence). Trimming at V came to 0 bases and at J to 0 bases, leaving 4 bases not matched to a gene. CDR3 amino acids: CATSREITSGSTDTQYF. For the CDR3, the DNA is TGTGCCACCAGCAGAGAGATCACTAGCGGGAGCACAGATACGCAGTATTTT.

This chain links TRBV11-2 with TRBJ2-1, with a possible D match to TRBD1 (5 bases). This CDR3 has 16 residues. Germline values: CDR1 SGHAT, CDR2 FQNNGV. Between the trimmed V and J ends, which lost 7 bases and 8 bases, there was a span of 24 bases. The CDR3 DNA is TGTGCCAGCATCCCTTCCGCAGGGCTAGGGATCGATGAGCAGTTCTTC. Its protein product is CASIPSAGLGIDEQFF.

The chain has TRBV18 and TRBJ2-7; D is unclear. CDR1 and CDR2 (germline): KGHSH, LQKENI. The CDR3 length is 16 residues. Deletions cut 6 bases from V and 0 bases from J, with 18 bases between. Here the CDR3 reads CASSSEGLQPSYEQYF. The CDR3 DNA is TGTGCCAGCTCCTCTGAAGGGCTCCAACCCTCCTACGAGCAGTACTTC.

This clone was counted only a few times. The gene calls are TRBV29-1 and TRBJ2-3, with a tentative D call TRBD1 (6 bases). The CDR3 is 13 amino acids. Germline V gene data show CDR1 as SQVTM and CDR2 as ANQGSEA. Trimming pared 5 bases from V and 0 bases from J, leaving 9 bases between. This CDR3 reads CSVMTGSTDTQYF. DNA of the CDR3: TGCAGCGTTATGACAGGCAGCACAGATACGCAGTATTTT.

This chain uses TRBV5-4 with TRBJ2-5; TRBD2 agrees at 8 bases. The CDR3 is 16 residues long. Germline trimming cut 4 bases from V and 5 bases from J; bases unmatched to any gene: 13. The germline V gene has CDR1 SGHNT and CDR2 YYREEE (reference sequence). Here the CDR3 DNA reads TGTGCCAGCAGCCCATCCGGCGGGGGGCCGGGGGAGACCCAGTACTTC. This gives the protein CASSPSGGGPGETQYF.

The V call is TRBV2, the J call TRBJ2-5, with D unresolved. Germline-derived CDR1 and CDR2 are SNHLY and FYNNEI. The CDR3 covers 11 residues. Trimming left V 4 bases short and J 5 bases short, with 5 bases between. The CDR3 loop reads CASSGAETQYF. CDR3 nucleotide sequence: TGTGCCAGCAGTGGGGCGGAGACCCAGTACTTC.

This clone has a single count. The genes are TRBV6-5 and TRBJ1-2; 9 bases match TRBD1. V lost 4 bases and J lost 8; bases outside the gene matches: 8. The CDR3 loop spans 14 amino acids. CDR1 MNHEY and CDR2 SVGAGI come from the germline V gene. CDR3 in DNA: TGTGCCAGCAGTTCCAAAGGGACAGGGACCGGCTACACCTTC. Translating gives CASSSKGTGTGYTF.

A few counts support this clone. J is TRBJ1-5 and V is TRBV7-6, with 8 bases that match TRBD1. This CDR3 is built from 16 residues. Germline V CDR1 and CDR2: SGHVS, FNYEAQ. V lost 5 bases and J lost 1; bases outside the gene matches: 7. CDR3 sequence: CASSLAGGVSNQPQHF. The CDR3 coding sequence is TGTGCCAGCAGCCTCGCAGGGGGCGTGAGCAATCAGCCCCAGCATTTT.

V and J are TRBV10-2 and TRBJ2-1, with 8 bases lining up with TRBD2. Germline V gene sequence: CDR1 WSHSY, CDR2 SAAADI. V dropped 2 bases and J dropped 6; count of bases not matched to a gene: 6. The CDR3 runs 15 residues. CDR3 DNA sequence: TGCGCCAGCAGTGAGAGGCGGGGGGCCCTCAATGAGCAGTTCTTC. Translation gives CASSERRGALNEQFF.

V and J are TRBV5-4 and TRBJ1-6; D perhaps matches TRBD1 (6 bases). Germline V CDR1 and CDR2: SGHNT, YYREEE (reference sequence). The germline V and J ends were trimmed by 3 bases and 0 bases, with 13 bases remaining between them. This CDR3 comprises 17 residues. CDR3 bases: TGTGCCAGCAGCTCCTACGGGGGCCTCTCCTATAATTCACCCCTCCACTTT. Translation: CASSSYGGLSYNSPLHF.

This rearrangement joins TRBV5-4 to TRBJ2-3, with TRBD2 matching 7 bases. Per germline, CDR1 SGHNT and CDR2 YYREEE (reference sequence). The CDR3 covers 17 residues. After removal of 4 bases from V and 2 bases from J, the junction contained 13 bases not matched to a gene. The DNA of the CDR3 is TGTGCCAGCAGCCCCGGACTAGTTGGGTACCCCACAGATACGCAGTATTTT. It codes for CASSPGLVGYPTDTQYF.

The gene calls are TRBV20-1 and TRBJ2-7, with a tentative D call TRBD2 (5 bases). Germline V gene lookup returns CDR1 DFQATT and CDR2 SNEGSKA (reference sequence). This CDR3 region has 10 residues. V was shortened by 7 bases and J by 7 bases, with 11 bases between the two germline ends. The CDR3 DNA follows: TGCAGTGGGACCTCGGGAGAGCAGTACTTC. Encoded protein: CSGTSGEQYF.

This chain links TRBV28 with TRBJ2-5; D might be TRBD1 (5 bases). Trimming removed 8 bases from V and 2 bases from J, with 15 bases in between. Germline CDR1 MDHEN, CDR2 SYDVKM. CDR3 length: 14 residues. DNA for the CDR3: TGTGCCAGCTACCCTCAAGGGGTTCAAGAGACCCAGTACTTC. This gives the protein CASYPQGVQETQYF.

The chain joins TRBV9 to TRBJ2-7; 8 nucleotides line up with TRBD2. V trimming: 3 bases; J trimming: 2 bases; junction bases outside the gene matches: 7. The CDR3 extends over 15 amino acids. Germline V CDR1 and CDR2: SGDLS, YYNGEE. DNA for the CDR3: TGTGCCAGCAGCGCTCAAAGCGGGAGAACCTACGAGCAGTACTTC. Translating it yields CASSAQSGRTYEQYF.

This clone was seen a few times. This chain joins TRBV29-1 and TRBJ1-2, with 7 bases lining up with TRBD1. The CDR3 sequence is 12 residues long. Germline trimming cut 4 bases from V and 8 bases from J; bases unmatched to any gene: 7. Germline V gene lookup returns CDR1 SQVTM and CDR2 ANQGSEA. The DNA for the CDR3 is TGCAGCGTTGTAGGGGGCGAGAGGGGCTACACCTTC. Encoded protein: CSVVGGERGYTF.

The gene calls are TRBV6-5 and TRBJ2-7; D is perhaps TRBD2 (8 bases). The CDR3 covers 15 residues. Germline CDR1 and CDR2: MNHEY and SVGAGI. V lost 6 bases, J lost 2 bases, and 17 bases lay in between. The CDR3 reads CASRNREGAPYEQYF. CDR3 coding DNA: TGTGCCAGCAGGAACCGGGAGGGGGCCCCCTACGAGCAGTACTTC.

Points on this clone: The junction does not match germline at one end; this may be a read error. The rearrangement uses TRBV5-6 and TRBJ2-5, with D maybe TRBD2 (5 bases). CDR3 length equals 14 residues. Germline assignment: CDR1 SGHDT and CDR2 YYEEEE. CDR3 in DNA: TGTGCCAGCAGCTTGCCCACTAGTCTAGAGGCCCAGTACTTC. This gives the protein CASSLPTSLEAQYF.

V and J are TRBV18 and TRBJ2-1, with D possibly matching TRBD2 (5 bases). In germline, CDR1 is KGHSH, CDR2 LQKENI. With 6 bases removed from V and 5 bases from J, the gap between germline ends came to 14 bases. This CDR3 has 14 residues. DNA of the CDR3: TGTGCCAGCTCGACCTGGACTCTTAACAATGAGCAGTTCTTC. Protein sequence: CASSTWTLNNEQFF. Variable domain in full (rest from reference TRBV18 and TRBJ2-1): NAGVMQNPRHLVRRRGQEARLRCSPMKGHSHVYWYRQLPEEGLKFMVYLQKENIIDESGMPKERFSAEFPKEGPSILRIQQVVRGDSAAYFCASSTWTLNNEQFFGPGTRLTVL.

This chain joins TRBV5-1 and TRBJ1-2; D gene ambiguous. The CDR3 covers 12 residues. Trimming left V 4 bases short and J 4 bases short, with 8 bases between. Looked up from germline, CDR1 is SGHRS and CDR2 is YFSETQ. CDR3 amino acids: CASSTRFYGYTF. The CDR3, as DNA: TGCGCCAGCAGCACACGCTTCTATGGCTACACCTTC. Full variable domain (missing parts from reference TRBV5-1 and TRBJ1-2): KAGVTQTPRYLIKTRGQQVTLSCSPISGHRSVSWYQQTPGQGLQFLFEYFSETQRNKGNFPGRFSGRQFSNSRSEMNVSTLELGDSALYLCASSTRFYGYTFGSGTRLTVV.